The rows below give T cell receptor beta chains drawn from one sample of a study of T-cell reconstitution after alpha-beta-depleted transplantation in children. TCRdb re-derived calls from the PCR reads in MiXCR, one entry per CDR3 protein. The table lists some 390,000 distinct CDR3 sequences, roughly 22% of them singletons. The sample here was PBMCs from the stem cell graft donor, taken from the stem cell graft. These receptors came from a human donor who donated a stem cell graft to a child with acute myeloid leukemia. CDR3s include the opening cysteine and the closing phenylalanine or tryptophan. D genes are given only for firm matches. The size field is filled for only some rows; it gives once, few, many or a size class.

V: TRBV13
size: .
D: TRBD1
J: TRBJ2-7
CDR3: CASSFPGQPDEQYF
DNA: TGTGCCAGCAGCTTCCCGGGACAGCCGGACGAGCAGTACTTC

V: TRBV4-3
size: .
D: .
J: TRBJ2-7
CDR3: CASSQDKVKAYEQYF
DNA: TGCGCCAGCAGCCAGGACAAGGTTAAGGCTTACGAGCAGTACTTC

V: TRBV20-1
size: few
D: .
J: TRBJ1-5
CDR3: CSALRTANQPQHF
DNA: TGCAGTGCTCTTAGGACAGCAAATCAGCCCCAGCATTTT

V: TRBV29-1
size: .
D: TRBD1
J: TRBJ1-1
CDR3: CSDNRGGVTEAFF
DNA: TGCAGCGATAACAGGGGAGGGGTAACTGAAGCTTTCTTT

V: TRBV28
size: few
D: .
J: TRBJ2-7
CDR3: CASSSRTARYEQYF
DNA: TGTGCCAGCAGTTCACGGACAGCCCGCTACGAGCAGTACTTC

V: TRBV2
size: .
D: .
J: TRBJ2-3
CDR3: CASSEEADTQYF
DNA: TGTGCCAGCAGTGAAGAGGCAGATACGCAGTATTTT

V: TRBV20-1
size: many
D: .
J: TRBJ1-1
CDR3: CSARATEMNTEAFF
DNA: TGCAGTGCTAGAGCTACCGAAATGAACACTGAAGCTTTCTTT

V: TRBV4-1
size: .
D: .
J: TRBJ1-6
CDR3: CASSQEGGRGITPLHF
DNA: TGCGCCAGCAGCCAAGAAGGTGGCAGGGGAATTACACCCCTCCACTTT

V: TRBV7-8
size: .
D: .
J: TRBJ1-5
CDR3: CASSSPGGAKRDQPQHF
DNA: TGTGCCAGCAGCTCCCCGGGGGGGGCGAAGAGGGATCAGCCCCAGCATTTT

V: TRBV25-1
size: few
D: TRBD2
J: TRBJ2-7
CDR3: CASSESPSGRASYF
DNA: TGTGCCAGCAGTGAATCGCCTAGCGGGAGGGCCTCGTACTTC

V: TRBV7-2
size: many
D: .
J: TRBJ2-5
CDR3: CASSLPWLRQETQYF
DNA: TGTGCCAGCAGCCTCCCCTGGCTTAGGCAAGAGACCCAGTACTTC

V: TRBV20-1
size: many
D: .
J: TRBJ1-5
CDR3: CSAKPPGNNQPQHF
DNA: TGCAGTGCTAAGCCCCCGGGGAACAATCAGCCCCAGCATTTT

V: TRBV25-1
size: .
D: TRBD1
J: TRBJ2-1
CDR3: CASSLGQGGLSYNEQFF
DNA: TGTGCCAGCAGTCTGGGACAGGGAGGACTGAGCTACAATGAGCAGTTCTTC

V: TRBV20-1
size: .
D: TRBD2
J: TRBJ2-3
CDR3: CSAASSGRADTQYF
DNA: TGCAGTGCCGCATCGAGCGGGAGGGCAGATACGCAGTATTTT

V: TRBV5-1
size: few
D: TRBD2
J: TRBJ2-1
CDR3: CASSRSEREGGEQFF
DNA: TGCGCCAGCAGCCGAAGTGAGCGGGAGGGGGGGGAGCAGTTCTTC

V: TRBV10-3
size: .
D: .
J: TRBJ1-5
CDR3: CAISESGANNQPQHF
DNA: TGTGCCATCAGTGAGTCGGGGGCAAACAATCAGCCCCAGCATTTT

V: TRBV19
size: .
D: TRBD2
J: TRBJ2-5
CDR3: CASSAPGLAAQETQYF
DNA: TGTGCCAGTAGTGCCCCCGGACTAGCGGCTCAAGAGACCCAGTACTTC

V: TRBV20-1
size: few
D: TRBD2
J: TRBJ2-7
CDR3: CSASRREFEQYF
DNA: TGCAGTGCCAGCCGGCGGGAGTTCGAGCAGTACTTC

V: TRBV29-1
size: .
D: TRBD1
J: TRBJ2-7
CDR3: CSVLIQGAGEQYF
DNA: TGCAGCGTTCTTATACAGGGGGCGGGCGAGCAGTACTTC

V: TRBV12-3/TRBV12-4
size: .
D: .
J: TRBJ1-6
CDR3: CASSNLLQGRNSPLHF
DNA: TGTGCCAGCAGCAATCTATTACAGGGACGTAATTCACCCCTCCACTTT

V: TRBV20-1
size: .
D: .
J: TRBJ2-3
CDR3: CSARDPFGPGGTDTQYF
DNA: TGCAGTGCTAGAGATCCTTTCGGGCCCGGGGGCACAGATACGCAGTATTTT

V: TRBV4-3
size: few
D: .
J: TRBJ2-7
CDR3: CASSQGTGRPYEQYF
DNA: TGCGCCAGCAGCCAAGGGACCGGGCGGCCTTACGAGCAGTACTTC

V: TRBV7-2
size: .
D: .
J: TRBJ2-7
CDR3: CASSQTGNSYEQYF
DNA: TGTGCCAGCAGCCAAACAGGGAACTCCTACGAGCAGTACTTC

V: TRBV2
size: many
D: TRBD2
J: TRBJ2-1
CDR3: CASVRGLAGGDEQFF
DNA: TGTGCCAGCGTGCGTGGACTAGCGGGAGGGGATGAGCAGTTCTTC

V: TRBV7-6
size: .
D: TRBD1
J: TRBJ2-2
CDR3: CASSQYEDRDTGELFF
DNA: TGTGCCAGCAGCCAGTACGAGGACAGGGACACCGGGGAGCTGTTTTTT

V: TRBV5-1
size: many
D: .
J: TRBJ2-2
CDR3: CASSLGTANTGELFF
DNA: TGTGCCAGCAGTTTAGGGACGGCGAACACCGGGGAGCTGTTTTTT

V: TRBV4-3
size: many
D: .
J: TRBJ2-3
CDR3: CASSQEEGGTQYF
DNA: TGCGCCAGCAGCCAAGAGGAGGGAGGCACGCAGTATTTT

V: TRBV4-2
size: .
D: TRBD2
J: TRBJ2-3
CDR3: CASSQDKRGDADTQYF
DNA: TGTGCCAGCAGCCAAGATAAGCGGGGAGACGCAGATACGCAGTATTTT

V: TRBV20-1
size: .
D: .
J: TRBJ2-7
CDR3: CSAREDYPSEQYF
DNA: TGCAGTGCTAGAGAGGACTACCCCAGCGAGCAGTACTTC

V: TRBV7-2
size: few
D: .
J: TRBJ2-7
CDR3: CASSLDSFSSYEQYF
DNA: TGTGCCAGCAGCTTAGACTCATTTAGCTCCTACGAGCAGTACTTC

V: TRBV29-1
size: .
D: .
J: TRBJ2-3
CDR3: CSVEVAGGDTQYF
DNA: TGCAGCGTTGAGGTGGCGGGTGGGGATACGCAGTATTTT